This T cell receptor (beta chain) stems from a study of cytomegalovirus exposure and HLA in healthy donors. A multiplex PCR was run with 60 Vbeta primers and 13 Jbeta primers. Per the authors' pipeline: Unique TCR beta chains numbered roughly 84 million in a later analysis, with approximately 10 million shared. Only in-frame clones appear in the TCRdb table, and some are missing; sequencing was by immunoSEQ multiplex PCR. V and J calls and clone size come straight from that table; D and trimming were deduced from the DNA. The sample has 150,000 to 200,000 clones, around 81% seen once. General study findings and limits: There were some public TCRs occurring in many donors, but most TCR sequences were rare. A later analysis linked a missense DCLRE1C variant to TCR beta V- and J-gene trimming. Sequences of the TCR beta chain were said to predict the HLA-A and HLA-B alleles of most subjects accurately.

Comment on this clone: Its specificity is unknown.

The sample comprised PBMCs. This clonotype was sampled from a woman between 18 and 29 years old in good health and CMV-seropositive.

CDR3 DNA sequence: TGTGCCAGCTTAGAGGGTGAAGGGTTGAACACTGAAGCTTTCTTT. It encodes CASLEGEGLNTEAFF. The chain joins TRBV2 to TRBJ1-1; D is unresolved. Germline loops: CDR1 SNHLY, CDR2 FYNNEI. CDR3 length: 15 residues. Trimming took 8 bases from V and 0 from J, leaving 16 bases between them.